The 14 T cell receptor beta chains given below trace back to one sample, sequenced in a study of blood T cell repertoires in COVID-19. TCRdb's table, derived via immunoSEQ multiplex PCR, lists solely in-frame clones and lacks some. The table lists some 60,000 clones, roughly 89% of them singletons. Sequencing used peripheral blood. The receptors here all came from a human donor in a cohort sampled during active COVID-19.

This clone was recorded once. CDR3 DNA sequence: TGTGCCAGCAGCGCCCCGGACCGCCTTCGGGGCACTGAAGCTTTCTTT. It codes for CASSAPDRLRGTEAFF. V gene TRBV5-4 combines with J gene TRBJ1-1, with D hard to call. This CDR3 comprises 16 residues. Germline V lookup: CDR1 SGHNT, CDR2 YYREEE (reference sequence). V gave up 4 bases and J gave up 4 bases, with 20 bases separating them.

V usage is TRBV5-1 and J usage is TRBJ2-7; 11 bases match TRBD1. J was trimmed by 2 bases and V by 3 bases; bases with no gene match: 1. In germline, CDR1 is SGHRS, CDR2 YFSETQ. CDR3 size: 14 residues. CDR3 coding DNA: TGCGCCAGCAGCTCGGGACAGGGGGCCTACGAGCAGTACTTC. This translates into CASSSGQGAYEQYF.

The rearrangement uses TRBV6-2 or TRBV6-3 and TRBJ1-5; TRBD1 aligns across 9 bases. This CDR3 contains 17 residues. J was trimmed by 6 bases and V by 2 bases; bases with no gene match: 11. Germline V lookup: CDR1 MNHEY, CDR2 SVGEGT. The CDR3 bases are TGTGCCAGCAGTTACGTACAGGGGGCATCCCAAGCTCAGCCCCAGCATTTT. As protein: CASSYVQGASQAQPQHF.

The chain combines TRBV19 with TRBJ1-5, with TRBD1 identical over 8 bases. The germline CDR1 and CDR2 sequences are LNHDA and SQIVND (reference sequence). The CDR3 covers 15 residues. With 6 bases clipped from V and 3 bases from J, the junction kept 7 bases outside the gene matches. The DNA of the CDR3 is TGTGCCAGTAGCCTGGACAGGGACTTCAATCAGCCCCAGCATTTT. Its protein product is CASSLDRDFNQPQHF.

This clone has only one observation. The chain uses TRBV6-5 and TRBJ1-2; D uncertain. Per the germline V gene, CDR1 is MNHEY and CDR2 is SVGAGI. V was cut by 4 bases and J by 4 bases, with 7 bases left in between. CDR3 length: 12 residues. In nucleotides, the CDR3 is TGTGCCAGCAGTTCGGGTAGCTATGGCTACACCTTC. Its translation: CASSSGSYGYTF.

The rearrangement joins TRBV18 to TRBJ2-5, with no clear D. The CDR3 runs 13 residues. Germline CDR1 KGHSH, CDR2 LQKENI. V lost 2 bases to trimming and J lost 2 bases, with 6 bases between them. The CDR3 DNA reads as TGTGCCAGCTCACCAAACGGTCAAGAGACCCAGTACTTC. Translating it yields CASSPNGQETQYF.

In nucleotides, the CDR3 is TGTGCCAGCAGCTCCAGGACTAGCGGGGCGGTCAATGAGCAGTTCTTC. Its protein is CASSSRTSGAVNEQFF. This chain links TRBV7-3 with TRBJ2-1, with 12 bases aligning to TRBD2. Germline CDR1 SGHTA, CDR2 FQGTGA. This CDR3 contains 16 residues. With 4 bases clipped from V and 6 bases from J, the junction kept 7 bases outside the gene matches.

This chain uses TRBV10-3 with TRBJ1-4, with D maybe TRBD1 (6 bases). This CDR3 is built from 13 residues. Germline V gene lookup returns CDR1 ENHRY and CDR2 SYGVKD. Trimming took 11 bases from V and 4 from J, leaving 14 bases between them. The CDR3 DNA follows: TGTGCCGCGTCGGACAGTGATAATGAAAAACTGTTTTTT. Its translation: CAASDSDNEKLFF.

This clone was recorded once. This sequence joins TRBV6-6 and TRBJ1-1; no reliable D call. The length of the CDR3 is 14 residues. Germline CDR1 MNHNY, CDR2 SVGAGI (reference sequence). The V gene lost 0 bases and the J gene lost 6 bases, with 11 bases spanning the gap. The CDR3 DNA follows: TGTGCCAGCAGTTACTCCGGGAGCCACGCTGAAGCTTTCTTT. Its protein product is CASSYSGSHAEAFF.

V is TRBV7-2 and J is TRBJ2-7, with D perhaps matching TRBD2 (5 bases). Looked up from germline, CDR1 is SGHTA and CDR2 is FQGNSA. This CDR3 spans 15 amino acids. The V and J ends lost 2 bases and 6 bases respectively, with 17 bases between them. This chain's CDR3 is CASSLLSSTRGEQYF. The DNA of the CDR3 is TGTGCCAGCAGCTTATTGTCTAGCACCCGGGGCGAGCAGTACTTC.

J is TRBJ2-2 and V is TRBV5-1; 8 bases fit TRBD1. The CDR3 totals 15 residues. J lost 6 bases, V lost 4 bases, and 8 bases had no gene match. Per germline, CDR1 SGHRS and CDR2 YFSETQ. The chain's CDR3 is CASSVTTGEAGELFF. The CDR3 DNA is TGCGCCAGCAGCGTTACGACAGGGGAGGCCGGGGAGCTGTTTTTT.

The chain combines TRBV2 with TRBJ2-3, with D perhaps matching TRBD2 (6 bases). The V gene lost 6 bases and the J gene lost 2 bases, with 15 bases spanning the gap. Germline-derived CDR1 and CDR2 are SNHLY and FYNNEI. This CDR3 has 15 residues. CDR3 sequence (DNA): TGTGCCAGCAGGCTCGGGACTCCCAACACAGATACGCAGTATTTT. Its translation is CASRLGTPNTDTQYF.

The sample holds one count of this clone. The V and J genes are TRBV28 and TRBJ2-1; TRBD2 matches 9 bases. J was trimmed by 7 bases and V by 3 bases; bases with no gene match: 16. The CDR3 sequence is 18 residues long. Germline V lookup: CDR1 MDHEN, CDR2 SYDVKM. The CDR3 protein is CASSFRRGRAGVTNEQFF. The CDR3 DNA is TGTGCCAGCAGTTTCCGGCGCGGGAGGGCCGGGGTAACAAATGAGCAGTTCTTC.

This rearrangement joins TRBV10-3 to TRBJ2-7; D is perhaps TRBD1 (5 bases). The germline V gene encodes CDR1 ENHRY and CDR2 SYGVKD. The CDR3 is 14 amino acids. Trimming took off 2 bases at V and 3 bases at J, with 11 bases between the two ends. In DNA form, the CDR3 reads TGTGCCATCAGTGAGCCCAGTCAGGGCTACGAGCAGTACTTC. Its translation is CAISEPSQGYEQYF.